Each of the 9 T cell receptor beta chains below was sequenced from the same sample in a study of long-term antiretroviral therapy in people with HIV. Runs used v3.0 of the immunoSEQ assay and were done at survey level. Sequenced by immunoSEQ multiplex PCR; TCRdb stores in-frame clones only, minus some. The sample yields about 22,000 clones, over 65% seen once. Sample: unsorted PBMCs, taken 5.9 years after starting antiretroviral therapy. The source is a man aged 25 to 40 with HIV.

A few counts support this clone. The V call is TRBV10-1, the J call TRBJ2-7; possibly TRBD2 for D (6 bases). There are 12 residues in the CDR3. Trimming took off 6 bases at V and 12 bases at J, with 18 bases between the two ends. Germline V lookup: CDR1 WNHNN, CDR2 SYGVQD (reference sequence). CDR3 sequence (DNA): TGCGCCAGCAGCAATAGTCGAGGCGGGGCGTACTTC. It is translated as CASSNSRGGAYF.

CDR3 sequence (DNA): TGTGCCAGCAGTGAGAATGGTTCCCCCTACAATGAGCAGTTCTTC. Residues: CASSENGSPYNEQFF. The chain combines TRBV2 with TRBJ2-1; no reliable D call. The germline gives CDR1 SNHLY, CDR2 FYNNEI. Trimming pared 3 bases from V and 2 bases from J, leaving 11 bases between. This CDR3 region has 15 residues.

The rearrangement joins TRBV28 to TRBJ2-2, with TRBD2 identical over 7 bases. From germline, CDR1 is MDHEN and CDR2 SYDVKM. J lost 6 bases, V lost 7 bases, and 11 bases had no gene match. The CDR3 has 15 residues. The CDR3: CASTSPGEGPGELFF. The CDR3 DNA sequence: TGTGCCAGCACCTCCCCGGGGGAGGGCCCCGGGGAGCTGTTTTTT.

This chain links TRBV13 with TRBJ2-1; 8 bases align to TRBD2. The CDR3 has 15 amino acids. V lost 7 bases, J lost 5 bases, and 10 bases stayed unmatched. CDR1 and CDR2 from the germline V gene are PRHDT and FYEKMQ (reference sequence). CDR3 sequence (DNA): TGTGCCAGCAAATCTCAGGCGGGAGGCCACAATGAGCAGTTCTTC. Its protein is CASKSQAGGHNEQFF. Complete variable domain (other parts from reference TRBV13 and TRBJ2-1): AAGVIQSPRHLIKEKRETATLKCYPIPRHDTVYWYQQGPGQDPQFLISFYEKMQSDKGSIPDRFSAQQFSDYHSELNMSSLELGDSALYFCASKSQAGGHNEQFFGPGTRLTVL.

The J gene is TRBJ2-3, the V gene TRBV27; 7 bases match TRBD2. Germline CDR1 is MNHEY and CDR2 is SMNVEV (reference sequence). J was trimmed by 0 bases and V by 6 bases; bases with no gene match: 6. CDR3 length: 15 amino acids. The CDR3 region is CASSREGRSTDTQYF. CDR3 nucleotides: TGTGCCAGCAGCAGGGAGGGACGGAGCACAGATACGCAGTATTTT.

The genes are TRBV5-1 and TRBJ1-4; TRBD1 aligns across 8 bases. The CDR3 is 14 amino acids. The germline V gene has CDR1 SGHRS and CDR2 YFSETQ. Trimming cost V 0 bases and J 5 bases; bases outside gene matches: 0. CDR3 region: CASSLGQGNEKLFF. DNA for the CDR3: TGCGCCAGCAGCTTGGGACAGGGGAATGAAAAACTGTTTTTT.

This chain links TRBV5-1 with TRBJ2-5; 9 bases are shared with TRBD2. The CDR3 sequence is 16 residues long. J gave up 2 bases and V 4 bases, and 9 bases lay outside the gene matches. The germline V gene encodes CDR1 SGHRS and CDR2 YFSETQ. CDR3 protein: CASSQSGGLNQETQYF. In DNA form, the CDR3 reads TGCGCCAGCAGCCAAAGCGGGGGGCTTAATCAAGAGACCCAGTACTTC.

The chain uses TRBV5-4 and TRBJ2-7, with D hard to call. Deletions cut 0 bases from V and 6 bases from J, with 10 bases between. CDR3 length equals 13 residues. The germline V gene encodes CDR1 SGHNT and CDR2 YYREEE (reference sequence). Here the CDR3 DNA reads TGTGCCAGCAGCTTGGTCGGTAGCCGCGAGCAGTACTTC. Protein product: CASSLVGSREQYF. Drawing the rest from reference TRBV5-4 and TRBJ2-7, the complete variable domain is ETGVTQSPTHLIKTRGQQVTLRCSSQSGHNTVSWYQQALGQGPQFIFQYYREEENGRGNFPPRFSGLQFPNYSSELNVNALELDDSALYLCASSLVGSREQYFGPGTRLTVT.

The chain joins TRBV5-5 to TRBJ1-5, with D possibly matching TRBD1 (6 bases). The CDR3 contains 15 residues. The V end was cut by 0 bases, the J end by 7 bases, with 14 bases between. Germline V lookup: CDR1 SGHKS, CDR2 YYEKEE (reference sequence). The CDR3 bases are TGTGCCAGCAGCTTGGTTTCGGGGGCAGGGCAGCCCCAGCATTTT. Translating it yields CASSLVSGAGQPQHF.